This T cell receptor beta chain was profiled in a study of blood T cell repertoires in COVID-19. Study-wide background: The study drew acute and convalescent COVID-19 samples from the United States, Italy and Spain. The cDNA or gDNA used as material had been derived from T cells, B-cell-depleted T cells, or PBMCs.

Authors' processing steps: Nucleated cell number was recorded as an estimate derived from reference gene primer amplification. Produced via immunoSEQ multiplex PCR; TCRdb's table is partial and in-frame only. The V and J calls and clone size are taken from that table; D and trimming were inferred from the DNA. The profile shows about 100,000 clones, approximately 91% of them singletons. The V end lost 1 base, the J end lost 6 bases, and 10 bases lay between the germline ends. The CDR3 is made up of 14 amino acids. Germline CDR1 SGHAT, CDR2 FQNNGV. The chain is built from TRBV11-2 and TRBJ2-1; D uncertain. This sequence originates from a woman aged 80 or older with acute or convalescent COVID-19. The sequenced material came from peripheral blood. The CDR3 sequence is CASSLGSSANEQFF. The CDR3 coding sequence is TGTGCCAGCAGCTTAGGCTCTAGTGCCAATGAGCAGTTCTTC.